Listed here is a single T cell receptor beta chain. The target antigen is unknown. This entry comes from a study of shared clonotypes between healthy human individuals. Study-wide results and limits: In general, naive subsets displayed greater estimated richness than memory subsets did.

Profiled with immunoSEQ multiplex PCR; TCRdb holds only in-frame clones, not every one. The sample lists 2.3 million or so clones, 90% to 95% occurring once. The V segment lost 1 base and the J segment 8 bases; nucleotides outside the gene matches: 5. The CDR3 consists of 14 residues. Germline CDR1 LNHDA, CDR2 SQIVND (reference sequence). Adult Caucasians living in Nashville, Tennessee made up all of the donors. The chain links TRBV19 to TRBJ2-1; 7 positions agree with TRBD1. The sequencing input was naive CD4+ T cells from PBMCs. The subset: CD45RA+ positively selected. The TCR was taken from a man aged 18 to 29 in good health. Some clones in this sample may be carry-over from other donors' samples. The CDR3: CASSIGGGTHEQFF. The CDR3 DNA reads TGTGCCAGTAGTATAGGAGGGGGCACCCATGAGCAGTTCTTC.